The 30 T cell receptor beta chains in this list originate from one sample, sequenced in a study of T cell therapy after organ transplantation. Time point indicated: 4-8 weeks after completion of therapy. No antigen has been assigned to these receptors. Clones were sequenced by immunoSEQ multiplex PCR, and TCRdb holds only the in-frame ones, with some missing. The sample includes about 19,000 clones, 81% seen only once; the top ten take around 8.7%. The specimen comprised CD8+ T cells from blood, sampled after autologous CMV-specific T cell therapy. The receptors originated from a human patient who had received a solid organ transplant and had CMV disease. Some T cells may be the graft donor's.

The chain is built from TRBV5-5 and TRBJ2-7; D call uncertain. The V end was cut by 4 bases, the J end by 2 bases, with 10 bases between. The CDR3 length is 13 residues. Germline CDR1 is SGHKS and CDR2 is YYEKEE (reference sequence). CDR3 DNA sequence: TGTGCCAGCAGCCAAGACTGGGCCTACGAGCAGTACTTC. The encoded protein is CASSQDWAYEQYF.

The genes are TRBV29-1 and TRBJ2-2; no clear D gene. CDR1 SQVTM and CDR2 ANQGSEA come from the germline V gene. CDR3 length: 12 residues. Trimming shortened V by 4 bases and J by 1 base, and 4 bases separated the two germline ends. The CDR3 DNA reads TGCAGCGTTGCTGGGAACACCGGGGAGCTGTTTTTT. Its translation: CSVAGNTGELFF.

V gene TRBV10-3 combines with J gene TRBJ2-4; a weak D match, TRBD2 (5 bases). The germline V and J ends were trimmed by 7 bases and 5 bases, with 21 bases remaining between them. The CDR3 loop spans 16 amino acids. Germline V gives CDR1 ENHRY, CDR2 SYGVKD. CDR3 residues: CAITKKAGSKENIQYF. CDR3 bases: TGTGCCATCACCAAAAAGGCGGGCAGCAAGGAAAACATTCAGTACTTC.

This clone was observed a few times. The chain uses TRBV6-6 and TRBJ2-7; the D gene is possibly TRBD1 (6 bases). Germline V gene sequence: CDR1 MNHNY, CDR2 SVGAGI (reference sequence). CDR3 length: 13 residues. V was cut by 2 bases and J by 3 bases, with 8 bases left in between. CDR3 sequence reads: CASSYVRGYEQYF. DNA for the CDR3: TGTGCCAGCAGTTACGTCAGGGGCTACGAGCAGTACTTC.

The chain joins TRBV9 to TRBJ2-7; 7 nucleotides match TRBD1. Germline V CDR1 and CDR2: SGDLS, YYNGEE. The CDR3 length is 14 residues. V was clipped by 1 base and J by 3 bases; unmatched bases: 4. CDR3 residues: CASSVTGQLYEQYF. The CDR3 DNA follows: TGTGCCAGCAGCGTAACGGGACAGCTCTACGAGCAGTACTTC.

This chain joins TRBV29-1 and TRBJ1-3; D might be TRBD1 (6 bases). The length of the CDR3 is 13 residues. CDR1 and CDR2 from the germline V gene are SQVTM and ANQGSEA. Trimming removed 7 bases at V and 0 bases at J, with 10 bases between. This CDR3 is CSAGGLSGNTIYF. In DNA form, the CDR3 reads TGCAGCGCGGGGGGCCTCTCTGGAAACACCATATATTTT.

Concerning this clone: Other DNA sequences in the same sample also yield this CDR3. The chain uses TRBV10-3 and TRBJ2-3; the match to TRBD1 covers 11 bases. After removal of 11 bases from V and 6 bases from J, the junction contained 22 bases not matched to a gene. This CDR3 has 18 amino acids. Germline-derived CDR1 and CDR2 are ENHRY and SYGVKD. The CDR3 nucleotides are TGTGCCGCTCGTCCCGGGATCAGTGGACAGGGGGCGCCGGATACGCAGTATTTT. Amino acid sequence: CAARPGISGQGAPDTQYF.

Only one count was recorded for this clone. The chain couples TRBV6-5 to TRBJ1-2; a possible D gene is TRBD1 (5 bases). V lost 4 bases and J 8 bases, leaving 14 bases between the germline ends. Germline CDR1 MNHEY, CDR2 SVGAGI. CDR3 length: 13 residues. The CDR3 region is CASSSQPRGGYTF. The CDR3 coding sequence is TGTGCCAGCAGTTCCCAACCCCGGGGGGGCTACACCTTC.

The chain has TRBV11-2 and TRBJ2-7, with D perhaps TRBD1 or TRBD2 (5 bases each). The CDR3 loop spans 15 amino acids. Trimming took 4 bases from V and 3 from J, leaving 16 bases between them. Per germline, CDR1 SGHAT and CDR2 FQNNGV. The CDR3 DNA is TGTGCCAGCAGCTGGGGATTGGTGAGGGGCTACGAGCAGTACTTC. This encodes CASSWGLVRGYEQYF. The variable domain in full, with the rest retrieved from reference TRBV11-2 and TRBJ2-7, is EAGVAQSPRYKIIEKRQSVAFWCNPISGHATLYWYQQILGQGPKLLIQFQNNGVVDDSQLPKDRFSAERLKGVDSTLKIQPAKLEDSAVYLCASSWGLVRGYEQYFGPGTRLTVT.

The chain employs TRBV7-9 and TRBJ2-7, with 7 bases fitting TRBD1. This CDR3 contains 15 residues. Germline V CDR1 and CDR2: SEHNR, FQNEAQ (reference sequence). Trimming took 3 bases from V and 0 from J; bases not matched to a gene: 5. CDR3 region: CASSFEGALSYEQYF. CDR3 nucleotide sequence: TGTGCCAGCAGCTTCGAGGGGGCCCTCTCCTACGAGCAGTACTTC.

V is TRBV19 and J is TRBJ1-5; D possibly corresponds to TRBD1 (5 bases). CDR3 length: 17 amino acids. Per the germline V gene, CDR1 is LNHDA and CDR2 is SQIVND (reference sequence). V was clipped by 4 bases and J by 0 bases, with 16 bases between them. The CDR3 reads CASSTTGTIYSNQPQHF. The CDR3 bases are TGTGCCAGTAGTACAACCGGGACGATTTATAGCAATCAGCCCCAGCATTTT.

J is TRBJ2-7 and V is TRBV19; 10 nucleotides line up with TRBD2. Germline V gene sequence: CDR1 LNHDA, CDR2 SQIVND (reference sequence). After removal of 1 base from V and 3 bases from J, the junction contained 6 bases not matched to a gene. CDR3 length: 16 residues. The CDR3 DNA sequence: TGTGCCAGTAGTATAGGTATTGGACTAGCGGTCTACGAGCAGTACTTC. Its protein is CASSIGIGLAVYEQYF. Supplemented by reference TRBV19 and TRBJ2-7, the full variable domain reads DGGITQSPKYLFRKEGQNVTLSCEQNLNHDAMYWYRQDPGQGLRLIYYSQIVNDFQKGDIAEGYSVSREKKESFPLTVTSAQKNPTAFYLCASSIGIGLAVYEQYFGPGTRLTVT.

By share, this clone ranks as medium-sized. V and J are TRBV19 and TRBJ2-7, with TRBD2 identical over 12 bases. The CDR3 sequence is 15 residues long. The trim removed 3 bases at V and 5 bases at J, leaving 5 bases unmatched. CDR1 LNHDA and CDR2 SQIVND come from the germline V gene (reference sequence). CDR3 region: CASSIGRTSGNEQYF. The DNA of the CDR3 is TGTGCCAGTAGTATCGGCAGGACTAGCGGGAACGAGCAGTACTTC.

This chain connects TRBV7-9 to TRBJ2-5; D uncertain. The V end was cut by 3 bases, the J end by 4 bases, with 27 bases between. The CDR3 contains 19 residues. Per the germline V gene, CDR1 is SEHNR and CDR2 is FQNEAQ (reference sequence). The CDR3 here is CASSFSGPTKVHAGETQYF. CDR3 bases: TGTGCCAGCAGCTTCTCGGGCCCGACGAAGGTACACGCCGGAGAGACCCAGTACTTC.

This chain links TRBV29-1 with TRBJ2-1, with 11 bases that match TRBD2. CDR3 size: 15 residues. Germline CDR1 is SQVTM and CDR2 is ANQGSEA. V shed 5 bases and J 4 bases; nucleotides not matched to a gene: 7. This CDR3 reads CSVNIAGGKYNEQFF. The CDR3, as DNA: TGCAGCGTTAATATAGCGGGGGGGAAATACAATGAGCAGTTCTTC.

This clone has a handful of counts. Other DNA variants within this sample encode the same CDR3. V gene TRBV19 combines with J gene TRBJ2-6; weak D call: TRBD1 (6 bases). This CDR3 spans 17 amino acids. Germline V gene data show CDR1 as LNHDA and CDR2 as SQIVND (reference sequence). V shed 5 bases and J shed 0 bases, with 14 bases lying between them. The DNA for the CDR3 is TGTGCCAGTAGTCCACAGGGTTTTAGCTCTGGGGCCAACGTCCTGACTTTC. Translation: CASSPQGFSSGANVLTF. The full variable domain, completed using reference TRBV19 and TRBJ2-6, is DGGITQSPKYLFRKEGQNVTLSCEQNLNHDAMYWYRQDPGQGLRLIYYSQIVNDFQKGDIAEGYSVSREKKESFPLTVTSAQKNPTAFYLCASSPQGFSSGANVLTFGAGSRLTVL.

This clone is deemed medium-sized. The J gene is TRBJ2-3, the V gene TRBV14, with 8 bases fitting TRBD1. The CDR3 length is 16 residues. Trimming removed 0 bases from V and 4 bases from J; junction bases left unmatched: 6. Per germline, CDR1 SGHDN and CDR2 FVKESK. CDR3 DNA sequence: TGTGCCAGCAGCCAAGAATCAGCGACAGGGGCAGATACGCAGTATTTT. It is translated as CASSQESATGADTQYF.

This clone turned up a few times. The V call is TRBV6-1, the J call TRBJ1-5; a weak D match, TRBD1 (5 bases). Looked up from germline, CDR1 is MNHNS and CDR2 is SASEGT. The CDR3 spans 13 residues. With 4 bases removed from V and 9 bases from J, the gap between germline ends came to 13 bases. The CDR3 region is CASSGQNLWPQHF. CDR3 nucleotides: TGTGCCAGCAGTGGACAGAACCTTTGGCCCCAGCATTTT.

This sequence joins TRBV27 and TRBJ2-7; D is unresolved. The germline gives CDR1 MNHEY, CDR2 SMNVEV (reference sequence). V shed 4 bases and J shed 2 bases, with 9 bases lying between them. This CDR3 has 13 amino acids. The chain's CDR3 is CASSYRRAYEQYF. In nucleotides, the CDR3 is TGTGCCAGCAGTTATAGACGAGCCTACGAGCAGTACTTC.

The CDR3 sequence: CASSQWAGNEAFF. CDR3 sequence (DNA): TGTGCCAGCAGCCAATGGGCCGGGAATGAAGCTTTCTTT. V and J are TRBV14 and TRBJ1-1; D gene unclear. The length of the CDR3 is 13 residues. Germline CDR1 reads SGHDN; CDR2 reads FVKESK. The V and J ends lost 2 bases and 7 bases respectively, with 11 bases between them.

This chain uses TRBV7-2 with TRBJ1-6, with D possibly matching TRBD1 (5 bases). Germline lookup yields CDR1 SGHTA and CDR2 FQGNSA. This CDR3 has 16 residues. The V end lost 4 bases, the J end lost 5 bases, and 15 bases lay between the germline ends. CDR3 bases: TGTGCCAGCAGCTCATCGGGACGGAGAAATAATTCACCCCTCCACTTT. Amino acid sequence: CASSSSGRRNNSPLHF.

The rearrangement joins TRBV11-3 to TRBJ1-1; 9 nucleotides agree with TRBD1. There are 13 residues in the CDR3. Germline loops: CDR1 SGHNT, CDR2 YENEEA. Germline trimming cut 5 bases from V and 8 bases from J; bases unmatched to any gene: 6. CDR3 in amino acids: CASSPQGAQEAFF. As DNA, the CDR3 is TGTGCCAGCAGCCCACAGGGGGCCCAAGAAGCTTTCTTT.

The chain has TRBV2 and TRBJ1-4; D is ambiguous. V was pared by 1 base and J by 5 bases, with 11 bases between. The CDR3 is 15 residues long. Germline CDR1 is SNHLY and CDR2 is FYNNEI. The CDR3 DNA sequence: TGTGCCAGCAGTGAAGGCGGGATCGAAAATGAAAAACTGTTTTTT. Its protein is CASSEGGIENEKLFF. Full variable domain (rest looked up from reference TRBV2 and TRBJ1-4): EPEVTQTPSHQVTQMGQEVILRCVPISNHLYFYWYRQILGQKVEFLVSFYNNEISEKSEIFDDQFSVERPDGSNFTLKIRSTKLEDSAMYFCASSEGGIENEKLFFGSGTQLSVL.

This sequence joins TRBV6-4 and TRBJ1-5, with unresolved D. Trimming stripped 0 bases from V and 7 bases from J, with 19 bases between. This CDR3 has 17 residues. Per the germline V gene, CDR1 is MRHNA and CDR2 is SNTAGT. This chain's CDR3 is CASSDSFPPSPLQPQHF. The CDR3 nucleotides are TGTGCCAGCAGTGACTCGTTCCCACCTTCTCCCTTGCAGCCCCAGCATTTT.

The chain carries TRBV2 and TRBJ1-1; D unresolved. This CDR3 has 12 amino acids. Germline V gives CDR1 SNHLY, CDR2 FYNNEI. V lost 5 bases to trimming and J lost 5 bases, with 9 bases between them. CDR3 amino acids: CASSSVETEAFF. The CDR3 DNA reads TGTGCCAGCAGTTCGGTGGAAACTGAAGCTTTCTTT. Filled out from reference TRBV2 and TRBJ1-1, the complete variable domain reads EPEVTQTPSHQVTQMGQEVILRCVPISNHLYFYWYRQILGQKVEFLVSFYNNEISEKSEIFDDQFSVERPDGSNFTLKIRSTKLEDSAMYFCASSSVETEAFFGQGTRLTVV.

This clone was recorded a few times. The CDR3 nucleotides are TGTGCCAGCAGTGACGGACAGGGTGGCGATGAGCAGTTCTTC. The encoded protein is CASSDGQGGDEQFF. The chain is built from TRBV6-4 and TRBJ2-1, with 8 bases identical to TRBD1. Germline loops: CDR1 MRHNA, CDR2 SNTAGT. The CDR3 is made up of 14 amino acids. The junction had 5 bases not matched to a gene; V was cut back by 2 bases and J by 8 bases.

The CDR3 protein is CASSVRAGGSNTGELFF. For the CDR3, the DNA is TGTGCCAGCAGCGTTAGAGCGGGAGGTTCGAACACCGGGGAGCTGTTTTTT. The chain links TRBV9 to TRBJ2-2; TRBD2 aligns across 9 bases. Looked up from germline, CDR1 is SGDLS and CDR2 is YYNGEE. The CDR3 is 17 residues long. With 2 bases clipped from V and 0 bases from J, the junction kept 5 bases outside the gene matches. Using reference TRBV9 and TRBJ2-2 for the parts outside the CDR3, the full variable domain is DSGVTQTPKHLITATGQRVTLRCSPRSGDLSVYWYQQSLDQGLQFLIQYYNGEERAKGNILERFSAQQFPDLHSELNLSSLELGDSALYFCASSVRAGGSNTGELFFGEGSRLTVL.

This clone was seen only once. The chain is built from TRBV18 and TRBJ2-4; 10 bases are a match to TRBD1. Per the germline V gene, CDR1 is KGHSH and CDR2 is LQKENI. There are 16 residues in the CDR3. The ends lost 3 bases at V and 1 base at J; junction bases unmatched: 3. This CDR3 reads CASSPWDRGAKNIQYF. CDR3 nucleotides: TGTGCCAGCTCACCGTGGGACAGGGGCGCCAAAAACATTCAGTACTTC.

The V gene is TRBV5-3, the J gene TRBJ2-7, with 11 bases lining up with TRBD2. TRBV5-3 falls under the ORF class, with uncertain function. The CDR3 loop spans 15 amino acids. The ends lost 4 bases at V and 3 bases at J; junction bases unmatched: 6. The CDR3 DNA reads TGTGCCAGAAGCGACACTAGCGGGAGAGTCTACGAGCAGTACTTC. This gives the protein CARSDTSGRVYEQYF.

The chain employs TRBV4-3 and TRBJ2-7; D remains ambiguous. The V end was cut by 2 bases, the J end by 0 bases, with 5 bases between. The V gene's germline CDR1 is LGHNA and CDR2 YSLEER. CDR3 length: 13 amino acids. The CDR3 DNA is TGCGCCAGCAGCCAATCTCTCTCCTACGAGCAGTACTTC. Its protein is CASSQSLSYEQYF.